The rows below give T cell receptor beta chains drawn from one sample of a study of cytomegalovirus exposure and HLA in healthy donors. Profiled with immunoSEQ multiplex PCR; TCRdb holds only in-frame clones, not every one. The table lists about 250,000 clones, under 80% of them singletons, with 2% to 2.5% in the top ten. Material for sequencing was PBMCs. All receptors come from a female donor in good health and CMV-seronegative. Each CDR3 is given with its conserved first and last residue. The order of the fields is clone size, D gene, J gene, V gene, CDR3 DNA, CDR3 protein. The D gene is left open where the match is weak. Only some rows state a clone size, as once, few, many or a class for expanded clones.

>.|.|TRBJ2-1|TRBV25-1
TGTGCCAGCAGTTCCTCGAGCTTGGTCGACAATGAGCAGTTCTTC
CASSSSSLVDNEQFF
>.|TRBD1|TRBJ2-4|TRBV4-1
TGCGCCAGCAGCCAAGGGACAGGGCGACCGGACATTCAGTACTTC
CASSQGTGRPDIQYF
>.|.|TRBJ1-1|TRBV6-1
TGTGCCGTAGCCAGGGTCTTGGGCACTGAAGCTTTCTTT
CAVARVLGTEAFF
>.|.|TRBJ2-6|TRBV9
TGTGCCAGCAGCGTAGAAGGGGCTGGGGCCAACGTCCTGACTTTC
CASSVEGAGANVLTF
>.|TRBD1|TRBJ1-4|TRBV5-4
TGTGCCAGCAGCGCTCAGGGGGCAACTAATGAAAAACTGTTTTTT
CASSAQGATNEKLFF
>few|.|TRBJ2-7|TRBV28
TGTGCCAGCAGTACCACCAGGGGAGGGGGGCAGTACTTC
CASSTTRGGGQYF
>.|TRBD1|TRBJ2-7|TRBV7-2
TGTGCCAGCAGCGTCACCGGGACAGGCTCCTACGAGCAGTACTTC
CASSVTGTGSYEQYF
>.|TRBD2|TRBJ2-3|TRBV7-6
TGTGCCAGCAGCGAATACTCTAGCGGAGATACGCAGTATTTT
CASSEYSSGDTQYF
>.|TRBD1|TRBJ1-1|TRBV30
TGTGCCTGGAGTGTACCACAGGGGAAGAGGACTGAAGCTTTCTTT
CAWSVPQGKRTEAFF
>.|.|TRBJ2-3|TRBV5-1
TGCGCCAGCAGCTTCACTCCGGAGGATACGCAGTATTTT
CASSFTPEDTQYF
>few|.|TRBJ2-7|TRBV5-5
TGTGCCAGCAGCTTGGTCCCCTCGGACGAGCAGTACTTC
CASSLVPSDEQYF
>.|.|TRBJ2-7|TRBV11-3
TGTGCCAGCACCCCGACAGGTAATGACGAGCAGTACTTC
CASTPTGNDEQYF
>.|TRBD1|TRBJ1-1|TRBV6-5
TGTGCCAGCAGTTACTCGGGACAGAGGAACACTGAAGCTTTCTTT
CASSYSGQRNTEAFF
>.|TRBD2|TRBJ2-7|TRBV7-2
TGTGCCAGCAGCCACTCGGGACTAGCGGACTACGAGCAGTACTTC
CASSHSGLADYEQYF
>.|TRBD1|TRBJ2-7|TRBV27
TGTGCCAGCAGTTCCCCCGGGACAGGGAGCTACGAGCAGTACTTC
CASSSPGTGSYEQYF
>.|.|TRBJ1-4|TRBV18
TGTGCCAGCTCACCACCTGGGGGCGGAAAACTGTTTTTT
CASSPPGGGKLFF
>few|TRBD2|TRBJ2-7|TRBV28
TGTGCCAGCAACGCCCCCGGGGGGGGTCCCGAGCAGTACTTC
CASNAPGGGPEQYF
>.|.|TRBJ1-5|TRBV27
TGTGCCAGCAGTCCTGGGGCACCTCTTAGCAATCAGCCCCAGCATTTT
CASSPGAPLSNQPQHF
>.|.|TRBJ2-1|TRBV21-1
TGTGCCAGCCCGGGGAACAATGAGCAGTTCTTC
CASPGNNEQFF
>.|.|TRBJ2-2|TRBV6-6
TGTGCCAGCAGTTACCCAGGGACCGGGGAGCTGTTTTTT
CASSYPGTGELFF
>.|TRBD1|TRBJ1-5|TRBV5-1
TGCGCCAGCAGCTTGGGTACAGGGGATCAGCCCCAGCATTTT
CASSLGTGDQPQHF
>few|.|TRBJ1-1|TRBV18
TGTGCCAGCTCACCACTACAACCCCCTGAAGCTTTCTTT
CASSPLQPPEAFF
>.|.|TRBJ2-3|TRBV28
TGTGCCAGCAGTTTATCGGGCGGGAGCACAGATACGCAGTATTTT
CASSLSGGSTDTQYF
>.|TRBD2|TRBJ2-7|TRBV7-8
TGTGCCAGCAGCTCCCTAGCGGGGAGCTCCTACGAGCAGTACTTC
CASSSLAGSSYEQYF
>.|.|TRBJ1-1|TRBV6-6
TGTGCCAGCAGCCTCGGGGTGGGGAGTCGGACTGAAGCTTTCTTT
CASSLGVGSRTEAFF
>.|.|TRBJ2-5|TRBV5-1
TGCGCCAGCAGCTACCCGGGAGAGACCCAGTACTTC
CASSYPGETQYF
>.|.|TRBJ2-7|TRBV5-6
TGTGCCAGCAGCCTCTCTAGGACCTACGAGCAGTACTTC
CASSLSRTYEQYF
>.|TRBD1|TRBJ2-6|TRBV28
TGTGCCAGCAAACAGGGGTCCGCTGGGGCCAACGTCCTGACTTTC
CASKQGSAGANVLTF
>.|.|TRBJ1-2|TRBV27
TGTGCCAGCAGTTCACCCAGGGGCCATGGCTACACCTTC
CASSSPRGHGYTF
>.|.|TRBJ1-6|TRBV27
TGTGCCAGCACGGAGGGGAGCAATTCACCCCTCCACTTT
CASTEGSNSPLHF
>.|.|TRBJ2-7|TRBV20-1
TGCAGTGCTAGGTTAGCACCCGAGCAGTACTTC
CSARLAPEQYF
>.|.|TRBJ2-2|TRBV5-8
TGTGCCAGCAGCATACTAGCTCCCTCGGGCACCGGGGAGCTGTTTTTT
CASSILAPSGTGELFF
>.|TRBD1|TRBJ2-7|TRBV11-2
TGTGCCAGCAGCCCGAGACAGGGATCCCTTTACGAGCAGTACTTC
CASSPRQGSLYEQYF
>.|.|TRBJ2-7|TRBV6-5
TGTGCCAGCACCTCGACAGGTTTGCCCTACGAGCAGTACTTC
CASTSTGLPYEQYF
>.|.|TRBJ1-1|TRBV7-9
TGTTCCAGCAGCCCCCCCAGGGTCGACACTGAAGCTTTCTTT
CSSSPPRVDTEAFF
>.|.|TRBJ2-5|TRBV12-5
TGTGCTAGTGGTTTGGTGGGAAAGCGGCAAGAGACCCAGTACTTC
CASGLVGKRQETQYF
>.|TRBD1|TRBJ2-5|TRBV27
TGTGCCAGCAGTTCCTCCGGGACAGGTCGGGGCCCACCAAACTTC
CASSSSGTGRGPPNF
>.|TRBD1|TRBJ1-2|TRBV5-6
TGTGCCAGCAGCTTCCTGCTACTGAGACAGGGGGCGATTGGCTACACCTTC
CASSFLLLRQGAIGYTF
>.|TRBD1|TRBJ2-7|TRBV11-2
TGTGCCAGCTTATCGATCGGCAGGGGGCTGCCCTACGAGCAGTACTTC
CASLSIGRGLPYEQYF
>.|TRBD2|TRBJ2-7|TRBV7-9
TGTGCCAGCAGCTTGCCTCCGGGGTGGACTAGCGGGAATACCTACGAGCAGTACTTC
CASSLPPGWTSGNTYEQYF
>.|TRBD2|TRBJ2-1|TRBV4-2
TGTGCCAGCAGCCACAAACTAGCGGGAGGGCCGAATGAGCAGTTCTTC
CASSHKLAGGPNEQFF
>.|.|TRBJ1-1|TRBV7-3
TGTGCCAGCAGCTTAAATCCCCGGACTGAAGCTTTCTTT
CASSLNPRTEAFF
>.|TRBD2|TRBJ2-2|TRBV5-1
TGCGCCAGCAGCTCGCATAGCGGGAGTTTGACCGGGGAGCTGTTTTTT
CASSSHSGSLTGELFF
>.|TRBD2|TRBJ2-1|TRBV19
TGTGCCAGTAGTATCTTTTGGACTAGCGATGAGCAGTTCTTC
CASSIFWTSDEQFF
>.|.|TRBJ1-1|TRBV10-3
TGTGCCATCAGTGAAGGGGCCCTGAGCACTGAAGCTTTCTTT
CAISEGALSTEAFF
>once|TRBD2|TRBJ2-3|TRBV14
TGTGCCAGCAGCCAAGATCTAGCGGGGACAGATACGCAGTATTTT
CASSQDLAGTDTQYF
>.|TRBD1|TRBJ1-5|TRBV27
TGTGCCAGCAGGGACAGGGGATGGGATCAGCCCCAGCATTTT
CASRDRGWDQPQHF
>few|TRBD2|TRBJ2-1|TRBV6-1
TGTGCCAGCGTTAGCGGGGGGGGGAATGAGCAGTTCTTC
CASVSGGGNEQFF
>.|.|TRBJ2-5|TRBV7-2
TGTGCCAGCAGCTTCGCGGAGACCCAGTACTTC
CASSFAETQYF
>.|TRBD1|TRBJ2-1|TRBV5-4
TGTGCCAGCAGCCCCCAACCGGACAGGTTCACCTACAATGAGCAGTTCTTC
CASSPQPDRFTYNEQFF